A single sample gave rise to the 13 T cell receptor beta chains below, sequenced in a study of blood T cell repertoires in COVID-19. Profiling relied on immunoSEQ multiplex PCR, and the TCRdb table lists in-frame clones only, not all of them. This table holds a few hundred thousand clones, 75% to 90% found once. The specimen sequenced was peripheral blood. Source of these receptors: a woman between 50 and 59 years old with COVID-19, enrolled during active disease.

DNA of the CDR3: TGTGCCAGCAGCCCGAAGAGTGGGCAGCCGAACACCGGGGAGCTGTTTTTT. It codes for CASSPKSGQPNTGELFF. The chain links TRBV11-2 to TRBJ2-2; unclear D gene. The CDR3 length is 17 residues. Trimming left V 5 bases short and J 0 bases short, with 16 bases between. The germline V gene encodes CDR1 SGHAT and CDR2 FQNNGV.

This chain joins TRBV4-1 and TRBJ2-5; TRBD2 matches 7 bases. Germline V gene sequence: CDR1 MGHRA, CDR2 YSYEKL. The CDR3 is 19 amino acids. The junction had 18 bases not matched to a gene; V was cut back by 0 bases and J by 5 bases. The CDR3 DNA reads as TGCGCCAGCAGCCAAGATAGTTTCGGGTCGGGAGGACTTCTGGAGACCCAGTACTTC. Its protein is CASSQDSFGSGGLLETQYF.

The chain has TRBV10-3 and TRBJ1-1; 7 bases align to TRBD1. The CDR3 totals 14 residues. After removal of 7 bases from V and 0 bases from J, the junction contained 5 bases not matched to a gene. CDR1 and CDR2 from the germline V gene are ENHRY and SYGVKD. CDR3 nucleotides: TGTGCCATCAAGGGGGACAGCATGAACACTGAAGCTTTCTTT. Translating gives CAIKGDSMNTEAFF.

V and J are TRBV6-2 or TRBV6-3 and TRBJ2-7, with 8 nucleotides matching TRBD2. The trim removed 0 bases at V and 3 bases at J, leaving 16 bases unmatched. The CDR3 extends over 19 amino acids. The V gene's germline CDR1 is MNHEY and CDR2 SVGEGT. CDR3 region: CASSYSIGRAGGRFYEQYF. CDR3 nucleotides: TGTGCCAGCAGTTACTCGATTGGTAGGGCGGGAGGCCGTTTCTACGAGCAGTACTTC.

The DNA of the CDR3 is TGTGCCAGCTCACCAGCCGGGACAGGGGCCTCTGGGGCCAACGTCCTGACTTTC. Encoded protein: CASSPAGTGASGANVLTF. The rearrangement uses TRBV18 and TRBJ2-6; 10 nucleotides match TRBD1. The CDR3 runs 18 residues. J gave up 0 bases and V 2 bases, and 4 bases lay outside the gene matches. The germline V gene has CDR1 KGHSH and CDR2 LQKENI.

This clone has just one count. The chain is built from TRBV5-1 and TRBJ1-1; TRBD1 aligns across 7 bases. Germline V gene data show CDR1 as SGHRS and CDR2 as YFSETQ. CDR3 length: 15 residues. V lost 3 bases, J lost 10 bases, and 15 bases stayed unmatched. CDR3 bases: TGCGCCAGCAGCTCCGCTTCCGGGACAGCCTTTGGAGCTTTCTTT. Amino acids: CASSSASGTAFGAFF.

The V gene is TRBV6-5, the J gene TRBJ2-5; D call uncertain. Trimming stripped 0 bases from V and 4 bases from J, with 12 bases between. The CDR3 sequence is 15 residues long. Looked up from germline, CDR1 is MNHEY and CDR2 is SVGAGI. In nucleotides, the CDR3 is TGTGCCAGCAGTTACTCCTTCCAGTCCCTAGAGACCCAGTACTTC. This codes for CASSYSFQSLETQYF.

V gene TRBV25-1 combines with J gene TRBJ1-1, with TRBD1 matching 7 bases. V was pared by 5 bases and J by 1 base, with 4 bases of the junction left unmatched. The CDR3 consists of 14 residues. CDR1 MGHDK and CDR2 SYGVNS come from the germline V gene. The CDR3 nucleotides are TGTGCCAGCAGTCAAGGGGGCAGGAACACTGAAGCTTTCTTT. This encodes CASSQGGRNTEAFF.

This chain uses TRBV15 with TRBJ2-5; a weak D match, TRBD2 (6 bases). The CDR3 has 15 amino acids. Germline V gene data show CDR1 as LNHNV and CDR2 as YYDKDF (reference sequence). V lost 4 bases, J lost 4 bases, and 16 bases lay in between. The CDR3 protein is CATSNGGGAPETQYF. The CDR3 DNA follows: TGTGCCACCAGCAATGGTGGAGGGGCCCCAGAGACCCAGTACTTC.

This clone was counted only a few times. The gene calls are TRBV9 and TRBJ2-7; 11 bases agree with TRBD1. The germline gives CDR1 SGDLS, CDR2 YYNGEE. The V gene end was trimmed by 4 bases and the J gene end by 6 bases; junction bases not matched to a gene: 9. This CDR3 comprises 15 residues. The CDR3 coding sequence is TGTGCCAGCAGCCCTAAGGACAGGGGGCTCAGCGAGCAGTACTTC. It codes for CASSPKDRGLSEQYF.

The chain links TRBV11-2 to TRBJ2-7, with D possibly matching TRBD1 (5 bases). V dropped 2 bases and J dropped 3 bases, with 11 bases sitting between them. The CDR3 loop spans 14 amino acids. Per germline, CDR1 SGHAT and CDR2 FQNNGV. The CDR3 sequence: CASSLRGVGYEQYF. CDR3 DNA sequence: TGTGCCAGCAGCTTAAGGGGTGTTGGCTACGAGCAGTACTTC.

The chain couples TRBV3-1 (or the pseudogene TRBV3-2) to TRBJ2-7; D call uncertain. From germline, CDR1 is LGHDT and CDR2 YNNKEL (reference sequence). V was pared by 4 bases and J by 2 bases, with 12 bases between. CDR3 length equals 14 residues. This chain's CDR3 is CASSPAGGPYEQYF. CDR3 nucleotides: TGTGCCAGCAGCCCAGCTGGTGGGCCCTACGAGCAGTACTTC.

V is TRBV19 and J is TRBJ1-1; D unclear. The germline V gene encodes CDR1 LNHDA and CDR2 SQIVND (reference sequence). This CDR3 spans 14 amino acids. V was clipped by 10 bases and J by 1 base, with 16 bases between them. The chain's CDR3 is CATLPRAGNTEAFF. The CDR3 DNA follows: TGTGCCACCCTACCACGGGCGGGGAACACTGAAGCTTTCTTT.